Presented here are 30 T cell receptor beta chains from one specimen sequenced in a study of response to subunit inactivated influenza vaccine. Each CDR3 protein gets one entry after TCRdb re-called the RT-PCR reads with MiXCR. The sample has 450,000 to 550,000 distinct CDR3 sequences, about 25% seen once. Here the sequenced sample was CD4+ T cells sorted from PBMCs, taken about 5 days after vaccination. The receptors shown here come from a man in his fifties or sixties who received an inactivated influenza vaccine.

The CDR3 sequence: CAISLTELSTTDTQYF. CDR3 sequence (DNA): TGTGCCATCAGTCTTACTGAGCTCTCTACCACAGATACGCAGTATTTT. The genes are TRBV10-3 and TRBJ2-3; D gene unclear. The CDR3 totals 16 residues. Germline assignment: CDR1 ENHRY and CDR2 SYGVKD. V lost 5 bases and J 2 bases, leaving 17 bases between the germline ends.

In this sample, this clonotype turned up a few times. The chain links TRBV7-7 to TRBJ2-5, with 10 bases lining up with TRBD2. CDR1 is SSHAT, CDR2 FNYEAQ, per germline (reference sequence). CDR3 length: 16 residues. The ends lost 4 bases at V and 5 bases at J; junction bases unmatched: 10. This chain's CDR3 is CASSSVWLAGEETQYF. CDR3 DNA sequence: TGTGCCAGCAGCTCGGTGTGGCTAGCGGGAGAGGAGACCCAGTACTTC.

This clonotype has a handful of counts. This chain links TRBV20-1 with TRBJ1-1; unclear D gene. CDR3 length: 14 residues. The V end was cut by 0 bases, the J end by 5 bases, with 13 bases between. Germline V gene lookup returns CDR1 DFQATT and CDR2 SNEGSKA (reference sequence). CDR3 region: CSARDPGGLTEAFF. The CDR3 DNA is TGCAGTGCTAGAGATCCGGGAGGGCTAACTGAAGCTTTCTTT.

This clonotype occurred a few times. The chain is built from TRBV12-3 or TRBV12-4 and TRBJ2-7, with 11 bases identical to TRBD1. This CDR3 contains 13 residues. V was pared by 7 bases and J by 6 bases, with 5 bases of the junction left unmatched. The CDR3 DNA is TGTGCCAGCAAAGGACAGGGGGCGATCGAGCAGTACTTC. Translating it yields CASKGQGAIEQYF.

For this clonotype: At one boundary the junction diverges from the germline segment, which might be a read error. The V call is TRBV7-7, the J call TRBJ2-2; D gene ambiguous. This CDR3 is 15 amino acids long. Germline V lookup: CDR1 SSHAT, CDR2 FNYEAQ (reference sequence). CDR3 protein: CASSASATNTGELFF. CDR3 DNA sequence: TGTGCTAGCAGCGCGAGCGCAACAAACACCGGGGAGCTGTTTTTT.

CDR3 in DNA: TGTGCCAGCAGTTTAAACAGGGATCGTCCGTGGGAGACCCAGTACTTC. Translating it yields CASSLNRDRPWETQYF. The chain carries TRBV27 and TRBJ2-5; D possibly corresponds to TRBD1 (6 bases). The ends were cut back, 2 bases at V and 5 bases at J, with 18 bases in the middle. The CDR3 is 16 residues long. Looked up from germline, CDR1 is MNHEY and CDR2 is SMNVEV (reference sequence).

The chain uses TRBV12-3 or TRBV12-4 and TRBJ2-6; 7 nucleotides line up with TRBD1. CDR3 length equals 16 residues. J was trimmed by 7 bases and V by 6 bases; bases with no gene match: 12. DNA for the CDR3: TGTGCCAGCAGACCGAACACAGGGGCAAATGCCAACGTCCTGACTTTC. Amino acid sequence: CASRPNTGANANVLTF.

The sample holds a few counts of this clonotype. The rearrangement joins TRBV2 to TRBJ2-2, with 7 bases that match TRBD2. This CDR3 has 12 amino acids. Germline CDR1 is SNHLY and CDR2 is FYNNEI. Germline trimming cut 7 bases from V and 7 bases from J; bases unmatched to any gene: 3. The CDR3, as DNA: TGTGCCAGCACTGGGGGGGTCGGGGAGCTGTTTTTT. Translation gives CASTGGVGELFF.

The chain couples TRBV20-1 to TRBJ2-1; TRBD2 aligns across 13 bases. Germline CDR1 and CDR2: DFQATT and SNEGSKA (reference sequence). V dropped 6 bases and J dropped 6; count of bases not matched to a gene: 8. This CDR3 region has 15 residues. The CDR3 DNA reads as TGCAGTGCCCTCGGACTAGCGGGGGACGGCAATGAGCAGTTCTTC. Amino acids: CSALGLAGDGNEQFF.

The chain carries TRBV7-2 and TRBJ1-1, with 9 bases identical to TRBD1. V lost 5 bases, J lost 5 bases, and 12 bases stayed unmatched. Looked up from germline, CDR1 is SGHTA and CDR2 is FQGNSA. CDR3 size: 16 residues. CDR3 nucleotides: TGTGCCAGCAGCACGATACCAAACAGGGGGCGGACTGAAGCTTTCTTT. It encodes CASSTIPNRGRTEAFF.

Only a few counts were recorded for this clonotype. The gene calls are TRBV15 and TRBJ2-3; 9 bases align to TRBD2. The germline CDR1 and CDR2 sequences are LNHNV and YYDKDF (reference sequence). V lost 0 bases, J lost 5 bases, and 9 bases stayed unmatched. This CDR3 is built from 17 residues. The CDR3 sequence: CATSRDRGGGAGDTQYF. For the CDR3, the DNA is TGTGCCACCAGCAGAGATCGTGGCGGGGGGGCCGGAGATACGCAGTATTTT.

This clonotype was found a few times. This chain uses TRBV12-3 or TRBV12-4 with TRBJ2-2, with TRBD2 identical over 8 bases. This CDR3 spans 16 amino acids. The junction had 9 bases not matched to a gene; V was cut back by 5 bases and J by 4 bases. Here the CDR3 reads CASSPRGTRITGELFF. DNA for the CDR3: TGTGCCAGCAGTCCCCGCGGGACTAGGATCACCGGGGAGCTGTTTTTT.

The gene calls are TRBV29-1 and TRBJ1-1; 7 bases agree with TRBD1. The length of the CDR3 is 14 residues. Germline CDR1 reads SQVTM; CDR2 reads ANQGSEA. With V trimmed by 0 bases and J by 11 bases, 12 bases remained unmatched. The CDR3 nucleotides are TGCAGCGTTGAAGATCTAGGGGACAGACTTTTGGCTTTCTTT. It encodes CSVEDLGDRLLAFF.

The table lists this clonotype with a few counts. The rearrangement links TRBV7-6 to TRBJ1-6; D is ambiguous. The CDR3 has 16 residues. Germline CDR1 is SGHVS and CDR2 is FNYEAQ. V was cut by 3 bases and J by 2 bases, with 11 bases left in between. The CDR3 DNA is TGTGCCAGCAGCTTGGGCACGCGCGCCTATAATTCACCCCTCCACTTT. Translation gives CASSLGTRAYNSPLHF.

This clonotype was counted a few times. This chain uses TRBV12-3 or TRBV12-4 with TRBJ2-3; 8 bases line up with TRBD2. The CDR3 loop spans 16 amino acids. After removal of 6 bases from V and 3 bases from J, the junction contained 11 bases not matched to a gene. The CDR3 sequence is CASSFRAGVSTDTQYF. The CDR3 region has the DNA TGTGCCAGCAGCTTCAGAGCGGGGGTGTCGACAGATACGCAGTATTTT.

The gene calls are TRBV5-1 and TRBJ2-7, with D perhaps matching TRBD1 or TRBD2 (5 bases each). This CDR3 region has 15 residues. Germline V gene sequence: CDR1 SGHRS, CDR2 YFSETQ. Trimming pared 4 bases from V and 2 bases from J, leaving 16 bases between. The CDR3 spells CASSKGPERPYEQYF. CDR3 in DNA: TGCGCCAGCAGCAAGGGACCGGAGCGACCCTACGAGCAGTACTTC.

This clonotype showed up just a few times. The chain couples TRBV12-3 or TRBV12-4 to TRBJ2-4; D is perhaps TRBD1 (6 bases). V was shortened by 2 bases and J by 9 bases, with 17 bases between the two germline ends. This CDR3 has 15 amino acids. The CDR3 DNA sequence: TGTGCCAGCAGTTTAAACCAGGGGCATGGGACCATTCAGTACTTC. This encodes CASSLNQGHGTIQYF.

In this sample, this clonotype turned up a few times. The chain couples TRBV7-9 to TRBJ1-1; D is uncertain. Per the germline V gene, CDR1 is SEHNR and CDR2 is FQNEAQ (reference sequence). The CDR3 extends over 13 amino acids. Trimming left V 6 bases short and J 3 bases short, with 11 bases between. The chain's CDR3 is CASRKDGYTEAFF. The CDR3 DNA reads TGTGCCAGCAGGAAGGACGGGTACACTGAAGCTTTCTTT.

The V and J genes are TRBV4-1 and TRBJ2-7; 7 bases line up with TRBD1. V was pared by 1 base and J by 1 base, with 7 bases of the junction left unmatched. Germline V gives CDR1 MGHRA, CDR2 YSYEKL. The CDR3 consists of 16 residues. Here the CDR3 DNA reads TGCGCCAGCAGCCAAGTCTTAGCACAGGGGTCCTACGAGCAGTACTTC. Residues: CASSQVLAQGSYEQYF.

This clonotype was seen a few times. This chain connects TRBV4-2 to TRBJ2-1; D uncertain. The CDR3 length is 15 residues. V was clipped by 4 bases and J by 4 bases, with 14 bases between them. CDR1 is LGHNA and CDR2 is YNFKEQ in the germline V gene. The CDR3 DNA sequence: TGTGCCAGCAGCCTTCGGTCCGGAACTTACAATGAGCAGTTCTTC. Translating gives CASSLRSGTYNEQFF.

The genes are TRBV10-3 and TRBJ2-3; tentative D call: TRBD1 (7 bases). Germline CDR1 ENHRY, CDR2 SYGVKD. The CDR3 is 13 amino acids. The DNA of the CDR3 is TGTACCCATGCGGGACAGCCCGGTGATACGCAGTATTTT. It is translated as CTHAGQPGDTQYF.

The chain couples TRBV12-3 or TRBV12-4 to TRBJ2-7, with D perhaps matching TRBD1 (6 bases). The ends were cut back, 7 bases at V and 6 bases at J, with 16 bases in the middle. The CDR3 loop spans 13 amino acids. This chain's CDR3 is CASTRQAKGEQYF. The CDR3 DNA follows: TGTGCCAGCACTCGACAGGCAAAGGGCGAGCAGTACTTC.

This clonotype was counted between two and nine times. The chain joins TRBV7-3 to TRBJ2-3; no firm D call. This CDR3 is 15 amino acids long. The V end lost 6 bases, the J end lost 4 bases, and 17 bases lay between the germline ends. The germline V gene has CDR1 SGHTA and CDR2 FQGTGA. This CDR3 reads CASRADPLTPDTQYF. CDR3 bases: TGTGCCAGCAGGGCGGACCCTTTAACACCAGATACGCAGTATTTT.

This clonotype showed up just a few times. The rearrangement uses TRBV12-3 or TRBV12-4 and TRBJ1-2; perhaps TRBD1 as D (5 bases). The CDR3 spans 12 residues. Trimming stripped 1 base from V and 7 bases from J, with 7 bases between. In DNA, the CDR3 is TGTGCCAGCAGTTTAGGCAGGGTTGGCTACACCTTC. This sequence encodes CASSLGRVGYTF.

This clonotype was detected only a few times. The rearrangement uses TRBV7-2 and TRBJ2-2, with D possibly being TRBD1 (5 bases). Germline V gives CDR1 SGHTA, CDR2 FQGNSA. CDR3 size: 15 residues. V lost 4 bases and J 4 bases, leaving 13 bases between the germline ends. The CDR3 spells CASSSQDTFTGELFF. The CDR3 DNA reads TGTGCCAGCAGCTCCCAGGACACGTTCACCGGGGAGCTGTTTTTT.

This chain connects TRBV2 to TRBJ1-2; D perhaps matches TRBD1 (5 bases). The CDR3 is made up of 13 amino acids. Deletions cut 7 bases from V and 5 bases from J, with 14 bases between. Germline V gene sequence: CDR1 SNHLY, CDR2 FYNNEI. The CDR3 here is CASMLDMTYGYTF. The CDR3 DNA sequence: TGTGCCAGCATGCTGGACATGACTTATGGCTACACCTTC.

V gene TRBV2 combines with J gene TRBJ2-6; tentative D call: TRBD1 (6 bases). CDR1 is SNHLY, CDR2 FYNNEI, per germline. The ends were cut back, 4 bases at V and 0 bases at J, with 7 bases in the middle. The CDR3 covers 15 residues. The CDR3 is CASSGQASGANVLTF. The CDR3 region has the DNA TGTGCCAGCAGTGGACAGGCCTCTGGGGCCAACGTCCTGACTTTC.

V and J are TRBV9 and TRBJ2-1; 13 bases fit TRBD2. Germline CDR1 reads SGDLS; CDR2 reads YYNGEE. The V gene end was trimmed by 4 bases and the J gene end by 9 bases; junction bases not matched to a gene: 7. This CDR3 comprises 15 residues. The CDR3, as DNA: TGTGCCAGCAGCCGAACTAGCGGGGGGGCGATTGAGCAGTTCTTC. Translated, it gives CASSRTSGGAIEQFF.

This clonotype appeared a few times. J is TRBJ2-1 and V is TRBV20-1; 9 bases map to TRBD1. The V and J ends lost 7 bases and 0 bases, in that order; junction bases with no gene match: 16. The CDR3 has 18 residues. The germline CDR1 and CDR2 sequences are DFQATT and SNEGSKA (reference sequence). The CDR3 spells CSGMGQGFPANSYNEQFF. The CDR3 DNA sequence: TGCAGTGGAATGGGACAGGGTTTTCCCGCTAACTCCTACAATGAGCAGTTCTTC.

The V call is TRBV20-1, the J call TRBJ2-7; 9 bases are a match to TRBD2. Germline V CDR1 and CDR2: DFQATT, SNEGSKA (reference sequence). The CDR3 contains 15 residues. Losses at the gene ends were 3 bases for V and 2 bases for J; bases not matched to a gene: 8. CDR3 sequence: CSARTARGGAYEQYF. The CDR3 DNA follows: TGCAGTGCTAGGACGGCGCGGGGGGGAGCCTACGAGCAGTACTTC.